Presented here are 2 T cell receptor beta chains from one specimen sequenced in a study of cytomegalovirus exposure and HLA in healthy donors (TCRdb year 2017). The library was prepared using the immunoSEQ multiplex PCR assay. The multiplex PCR relied on a mix of 60 forward primers for TCR Vbeta segments and 13 reverse primers for TCR Jbeta segments. The table was pulled from immuneACCESS by TCRdb, which kept in-frame rearrangements only. Such tables lose some clones; where checked, under half of the loss comes from unresolved V genes, and the rest has no known cause. The sample yields about 120,000 clones; approximately 80% were counted once. The ten largest clonotypes hold 2% to 3% of the sample. Sample: PBMCs. The receptor set was obtained from a female donor in good health and CMV-seronegative.

The chain is built from TRBV7-8 and TRBJ1-2; 9 positions match TRBD1. Trimming at V came to 4 bases and at J to 0 bases, leaving 6 bases not matched to a gene. Per the germline V gene, CDR1 is SGHVS and CDR2 is FQNEAQ. The CDR3 contains 16 residues. CDR3 amino acids: CASSSPGQGANYGYTF. Written as DNA, the CDR3 is TGTGCCAGCAGCTCCCCGGGACAGGGAGCTAACTATGGCTACACCTTC. The whole variable domain, filled in from reference TRBV7-8 and TRBJ1-2, reads GAGVSQSPRYKVAKRGQDVALRCDPISGHVSLFWYQQALGQGPEFLTYFQNEAQLDKSGLPSDRFFAERPEGSVSTLKIQRTQQEDSAVYLCASSSPGQGANYGYTFGSGTRLTVV.

This sequence joins TRBV27 and TRBJ2-3; 12 nucleotides line up with TRBD2. CDR3 length: 17 amino acids. CDR1 is MNHEY and CDR2 is SMNVEV in the germline V gene (reference sequence). The ends lost 6 bases at V and 6 bases at J; junction bases unmatched: 13. The CDR3 DNA follows: TGTGCCAGCAGGAAACATGGACTAGCGGGGCCCGGGGATACGCAGTATTTT. Translated: CASRKHGLAGPGDTQYF.